A single sample is the source of the 7 T cell receptor beta chains below, sequenced in a study of blood T cell repertoires in COVID-19. Only in-frame clones appear in the TCRdb table, and some are missing; sequencing was by immunoSEQ multiplex PCR. The sample gives 300,000 to 450,000 clones, around 87% of which show up once; 1.5% to 2% is in the top ten. The source material was PBMCs or T cells enriched from blood (not recorded which). Receptors originate from a middle-aged man in a cohort exposed to, infected with or recovered from COVID-19 (not recorded which).

V is TRBV10-3 and J is TRBJ2-3, with 12 nucleotides matching TRBD2. The CDR3 is 15 amino acids. Germline V gene sequence: CDR1 ENHRY, CDR2 SYGVKD. The V segment lost 10 bases and the J segment 6 bases; nucleotides outside the gene matches: 11. The DNA of the CDR3 is TGTGCCACGAAGACTAGCGGGAGTGGGTCCGATACGCAGTATTTT. Encoded protein: CATKTSGSGSDTQYF.

The V gene is TRBV5-1, the J gene TRBJ2-1; 10 bases map to TRBD2. The CDR3 consists of 16 residues. Germline trimming cut 0 bases from V and 8 bases from J; bases unmatched to any gene: 8. Looked up from germline, CDR1 is SGHRS and CDR2 is YFSETQ. The CDR3 DNA reads TGCGCCAGCAGCTTGGTAGGGACTAGCGAAAGCGATGAGCAGTTCTTC. The encoded protein is CASSLVGTSESDEQFF.

Comments on this clone: Within the sample, other DNA sequences also encode this same CDR3. The genes are TRBV7-3 and TRBJ2-3, with a possible D match to TRBD2 (5 bases). CDR1 is SGHTA, CDR2 FQGTGA, per germline. Trimming took 1 base from V and 2 from J, leaving 10 bases between them. This CDR3 contains 15 residues. The CDR3: CASSLSGGYTDTQYF. CDR3 DNA: TGTGCCAGCAGCTTAAGTGGCGGGTACACAGATACGCAGTATTTT.

The table lists this clone with a count of one. The V and J genes are TRBV5-6 and TRBJ1-4, with D perhaps TRBD1 (5 bases). With 0 bases removed from V and 7 bases from J, the gap between germline ends came to 13 bases. This CDR3 comprises 15 residues. The germline V gene encodes CDR1 SGHDT and CDR2 YYEEEE. The CDR3 loop is CASSLAGGSGEKLFF. CDR3 bases: TGTGCCAGCAGCTTGGCGGGGGGGTCTGGTGAAAAACTGTTTTTT.

This rearrangement joins TRBV16 to TRBJ1-5; no clear D. The CDR3 is 15 amino acids. Trimming removed 2 bases at V and 4 bases at J, with 12 bases between. Germline CDR1 and CDR2: KGHSY and FQNENV. The CDR3 here is CASSQGSGRNQPQHF. DNA of the CDR3: TGTGCCAGCAGCCAAGGGTCAGGCCGAAATCAGCCCCAGCATTTT.

V is TRBV10-3 and J is TRBJ1-5, with D perhaps TRBD1 (6 bases). Germline-derived CDR1 and CDR2 are ENHRY and SYGVKD. V was trimmed by 10 bases and J by 3 bases, leaving 10 bases between them. This CDR3 comprises 12 residues. CDR3 sequence reads: CATWDNNQPQHF. As DNA, the CDR3 is TGTGCCACATGGGACAACAATCAGCCCCAGCATTTT.

This rearrangement joins TRBV9 to TRBJ2-1, with TRBD2 matching over 8 bases. The junction had 17 bases not matched to a gene; V was cut back by 4 bases and J by 5 bases. Germline-derived CDR1 and CDR2 are SGDLS and YYNGEE. The CDR3 contains 18 residues. For the CDR3, the DNA is TGTGCCAGCAGCCCCCGGGGGAGAGCGGGACTAGTTAACAATGAGCAGTTCTTC. Protein product: CASSPRGRAGLVNNEQFF.